This T cell receptor beta chain was identified in a study of OX40 agonist ivuxolimab in advanced cancers. As for the study in general: Aged roughly 23 to 80 with a mean of approximately 60 years, they were under 85% male.

From germline, CDR1 is MNHNS and CDR2 SASEGT. Trimming cost V 1 base and J 5 bases; bases outside gene matches: 4. The CDR3 is 14 residues long. TCRdb's table, derived via immunoSEQ multiplex PCR, lists solely in-frame clones and lacks some. The sample carries roughly 70,000 clones, more than 75% recorded once. Here the sequenced sample was CD4+ or CD8+ T cells sorted from blood, taken in a trial of the OX40 agonist ivuxolimab. The receptor was derived from an adult with an advanced solid tumor such as melanoma, head and neck, liver or kidney cancer. The chain couples TRBV6-1 to TRBJ1-2; 7 nucleotides agree with TRBD1. The CDR3 coding sequence is TGTGCCAGCAGTGAAGGAGGGGGCTGGTATGGCTACACCTTC. This translates into CASSEGGGWYGYTF.